Below, 6 T cell receptor beta chains from the same sample are listed, as sequenced in a study of OX40 agonist ivuxolimab in advanced cancers. TCRdb's table, derived via immunoSEQ multiplex PCR, lists solely in-frame clones and lacks some. The sample consists of approximately 54,000 clones, just over 90% of them appearing once. The sequenced sample was CD4+ or CD8+ T cells sorted from blood, obtained in a trial of the OX40 agonist ivuxolimab. These receptor sequences come from an adult with an advanced solid tumor such as melanoma, head and neck, liver or kidney cancer.

Worth noting for this clone: This sample also contains other DNA sequences that code for the same CDR3. The chain recombines TRBV5-1 with TRBJ2-7; TRBD2 matches 8 bases. Germline CDR1 is SGHRS and CDR2 is YFSETQ. V trimming: 2 bases; J trimming: 4 bases; junction bases outside the gene matches: 2. The CDR3 length is 13 residues. In DNA form, the CDR3 reads TGCGCCAGCAGCTTAGGCGGGGGGTACGAGCAGTACTTC. This codes for CASSLGGGYEQYF.

CDR3 protein: CASRFHYEQYF. The CDR3 DNA is TGTGCCAGCAGATTTCACTACGAGCAGTACTTC. The J gene is TRBJ2-7, the V gene TRBV6-1, with D uncertain. Germline-derived CDR1 and CDR2 are MNHNS and SASEGT. The V end was cut by 6 bases, the J end by 3 bases, with 6 bases between. CDR3 length: 11 amino acids.

V is TRBV6-6 and J is TRBJ2-5; 7 bases line up with TRBD2. Germline V gene sequence: CDR1 MNHNY, CDR2 SVGAGI (reference sequence). J was trimmed by 5 bases and V by 4 bases; bases with no gene match: 13. The length of the CDR3 is 16 residues. CDR3 DNA sequence: TGTGCCAGCAGTTTTACGGGGATGGGGGGAGGGGAGACCCAGTACTTC. This codes for CASSFTGMGGGETQYF.

This chain connects TRBV27 to TRBJ1-3; tentative D call: TRBD1 (5 bases). V was trimmed by 8 bases and J by 2 bases, leaving 10 bases between them. The CDR3 spans 13 residues. Per the germline V gene, CDR1 is MNHEY and CDR2 is SMNVEV (reference sequence). CDR3 loop: CASWATAGNTIYF. As DNA, the CDR3 is TGTGCCAGCTGGGCGACAGCTGGAAACACCATATATTTT.

The V gene is TRBV7-8, the J gene TRBJ1-1; D may be TRBD1 (6 bases). Trimming took off 1 base at V and 3 bases at J, with 9 bases between the two ends. CDR3 length: 14 residues. The germline gives CDR1 SGHVS, CDR2 FQNEAQ. The CDR3 here is CASSLVRGYTEAFF. Here the CDR3 DNA reads TGTGCCAGCAGCTTAGTAAGGGGGTACACTGAAGCTTTCTTT.

The V gene is TRBV5-1, the J gene TRBJ2-2; D gene ambiguous. CDR1 and CDR2 from the germline V gene are SGHRS and YFSETQ. Between the trimmed V and J ends, which lost 6 bases and 5 bases, there was a span of 14 bases. CDR3 length: 14 amino acids. CDR3 nucleotide sequence: TGCGCCAGCAATCGGCGAGAGTATACCGGGGAGCTGTTTTTT. Translating gives CASNRREYTGELFF.